Below are 20 T cell receptor beta chains sequenced from a single sample in a study of blood T cell repertoires in COVID-19. TCRdb's table, derived via immunoSEQ multiplex PCR, lists solely in-frame clones and lacks some. The table shows 150,000 to 200,000 clones, with nearly 90% occurring only once. The material sequenced was peripheral blood. These receptor sequences come from a man aged 18 to 29 who had recovered from COVID-19.

The CDR3 loop reads CASSQDFGTGGGEAFF. CDR3 bases: TGTGCCAGCAGCCAAGACTTTGGGACCGGGGGTGGGGAAGCTTTCTTT. The genes are TRBV4-2 and TRBJ1-1; the D gene is possibly TRBD1 (5 bases). Germline V CDR1 and CDR2: LGHNA, YNFKEQ. The CDR3 runs 16 residues. V was trimmed by 0 bases and J by 8 bases, leaving 19 bases between them.

The V and J genes are TRBV3-1 (or the pseudogene TRBV3-2) and TRBJ1-5, with D possibly matching TRBD1 (5 bases). Per the germline V gene, CDR1 is LGHDT and CDR2 is YNNKEL (reference sequence). The CDR3 contains 13 residues. V lost 3 bases, J lost 10 bases, and 13 bases lay in between. This chain's CDR3 is CASSQSRGLPQHF. CDR3 nucleotide sequence: TGTGCCAGCAGCCAGAGTAGGGGTTTACCCCAGCATTTT.

V usage is TRBV6-2 or TRBV6-3 and J usage is TRBJ2-5, with 7 bases that match TRBD1. The germline gives CDR1 MNHEY, CDR2 SVGEGT. The junction had 8 bases not matched to a gene; V was cut back by 2 bases and J by 2 bases. The CDR3 sequence is 16 residues long. CDR3 amino acids: CASSYQKGAGQETQYF. CDR3 sequence (DNA): TGTGCCAGCAGTTACCAGAAGGGGGCAGGGCAAGAGACCCAGTACTTC.

The chain is built from TRBV6-2 or TRBV6-3 and TRBJ1-1, with D uncertain. The CDR3 is made up of 12 amino acids. CDR1 is MNHEY and CDR2 is SVGEGT in the germline V gene. Trimming shortened V by 0 bases and J by 7 bases, and 6 bases separated the two germline ends. CDR3 DNA: TGTGCCAGCAGTTACTCTTTTCGTGAAGCTTTCTTT. The encoded protein is CASSYSFREAFF.

The chain has TRBV28 and TRBJ2-2; D is perhaps TRBD1 (5 bases). Looked up from germline, CDR1 is MDHEN and CDR2 is SYDVKM. This CDR3 is 14 amino acids long. Trimming left V 10 bases short and J 0 bases short, with 12 bases between. The CDR3 DNA reads TGTGCCACCCGACAGAGATCGAACACCGGGGAGCTGTTTTTT. This gives the protein CATRQRSNTGELFF. Full variable domain (missing parts from reference TRBV28 and TRBJ2-2): DVKVTQSSRYLVKRTGEKVFLECVQDMDHENMFWYRQDPGLGLRLIYFSYDVKMKEKGDIPEGYSVSREKKERFSLILESASTNQTSMYLCATRQRSNTGELFFGEGSRLTVL.

This clone was recorded many times. The chain couples TRBV10-1 to TRBJ1-1; D is unclear. From germline, CDR1 is WNHNN and CDR2 SYGVQD (reference sequence). V gave up 8 bases and J gave up 0 bases, with 10 bases separating them. This CDR3 spans 13 amino acids. The chain's CDR3 is CASQELMNTEAFF. CDR3 nucleotide sequence: TGCGCCAGCCAGGAATTAATGAACACTGAAGCTTTCTTT.

This clone appeared once. In DNA form, the CDR3 reads TGTGCCAGCAGCTTAGGAATTTTGGGGGCGCATAATGAAAAACTGTTTTTT. It specifies CASSLGILGAHNEKLFF. The rearrangement uses TRBV11-2 and TRBJ1-4, with a weak D call TRBD1 (6 bases). CDR3 size: 17 residues. Germline values: CDR1 SGHAT, CDR2 FQNNGV. V lost 1 base to trimming and J lost 4 bases, with 16 bases between them.

The chain uses TRBV7-2 and TRBJ2-7; possible D gene TRBD2, 5 bases. This CDR3 region has 15 residues. The germline gives CDR1 SGHTA, CDR2 FQGNSA. Trimming took off 6 bases at V and 6 bases at J, with 21 bases between the two ends. The DNA of the CDR3 is TGTGCCAGCAGTAGGGCGGGTAGCACTATGGGCGAGCAGTACTTC. Translated, it gives CASSRAGSTMGEQYF.

This CDR3 reads CSVEFPSGNSNEQFF. The CDR3 coding sequence is TGCAGCGTTGAATTTCCTAGCGGGAACTCCAATGAGCAGTTCTTC. The gene calls are TRBV29-1 and TRBJ2-1; 9 positions match TRBD2. The V segment lost 2 bases and the J segment 6 bases; nucleotides outside the gene matches: 8. Germline-derived CDR1 and CDR2 are SQVTM and ANQGSEA. The CDR3 length is 15 residues.

This clone was observed once. V is TRBV7-2 and J is TRBJ1-2; 8 bases are a match to TRBD1. CDR1 and CDR2 (germline): SGHTA, FQGNSA. This CDR3 spans 15 amino acids. Trimming at V came to 1 base and at J to 7 bases, leaving 8 bases not matched to a gene. CDR3: CASSLDFQGAGGYTF. Written as DNA, the CDR3 is TGTGCCAGCAGCTTAGATTTTCAGGGGGCTGGTGGCTACACCTTC. Using reference TRBV7-2 and TRBJ1-2 for the parts outside the CDR3, the full variable domain is GAGVSQSPSNKVTEKGKDVELRCDPISGHTALYWYRQSLGQGLEFLIYFQGNSAPDKSGLPSDRFSAERTGGSVSTLTIQRTQQEDSAVYLCASSLDFQGAGGYTFGSGTRLTVV.

V and J are TRBV6-6 and TRBJ2-7, with TRBD1 as a possible D gene (8 bases). CDR1 and CDR2 (germline): MNHNY, SVGAGI (reference sequence). Deletions cut 4 bases from V and 5 bases from J, with 18 bases between. CDR3 length: 15 amino acids. This chain's CDR3 is CASSSTRTGRDEQYF. Here the CDR3 DNA reads TGTGCCAGCAGTTCTACTCGGACAGGGAGGGACGAGCAGTACTTC.

This chain links TRBV9 with TRBJ2-1; D not certain. CDR3 length equals 13 residues. The germline V and J ends were trimmed by 0 bases and 6 bases, with 7 bases remaining between them. CDR1 SGDLS and CDR2 YYNGEE come from the germline V gene. Written as DNA, the CDR3 is TGTGCCAGCAGCGTAGGCTACCCCAATGAGCAGTTCTTC. It yields the protein CASSVGYPNEQFF. The full variable domain, in which reference TRBV9 and TRBJ2-1 provide the parts outside the CDR3, is DSGVTQTPKHLITATGQRVTLRCSPRSGDLSVYWYQQSLDQGLQFLIQYYNGEERAKGNILERFSAQQFPDLHSELNLSSLELGDSALYFCASSVGYPNEQFFGPGTRLTVL.

This chain connects TRBV28 to TRBJ1-1; D is unclear. Germline CDR1 reads MDHEN; CDR2 reads SYDVKM. The length of the CDR3 is 14 residues. The V gene lost 3 bases and the J gene lost 4 bases, with 12 bases spanning the gap. In DNA form, the CDR3 reads TGTGCCAGCAGTTTTCGTGGGGAGTCCACTGAAGCTTTCTTT. This gives the protein CASSFRGESTEAFF.

The V gene is TRBV3-1 (or the pseudogene TRBV3-2), the J gene TRBJ1-2; D remains ambiguous. V was clipped by 0 bases and J by 8 bases, with 7 bases between them. Germline CDR1 and CDR2: LGHDT and YNNKEL (reference sequence). The CDR3 has 12 amino acids. DNA for the CDR3: TGTGCCAGCAGCCAAGAAATCGGGGGCTACACCTTC. Translation gives CASSQEIGGYTF.

About this clone itself: One junction end disagrees with the germline gene, perhaps due to a read error. V is TRBV9 and J is TRBJ2-1; D is uncertain. The CDR3 sequence is 14 residues long. Germline V gives CDR1 SGDLS, CDR2 YYNGEE. The CDR3, as DNA: TGTGCCAGCAGCCTGAGGAGCTACTACGATGAGCAGTTCTTC. It is translated as CASSLRSYYDEQFF.

The count of this clone is one. V gene TRBV6-5 combines with J gene TRBJ1-2; weak D call: TRBD1 (5 bases). The V gene lost 5 bases and the J gene lost 5 bases, with 18 bases spanning the gap. Per the germline V gene, CDR1 is MNHEY and CDR2 is SVGAGI. The CDR3 runs to 15 residues. The DNA for the CDR3 is TGTGCCAGCAGTAAGGGACTTCGGATGGGATATGGCTACACCTTC. It codes for CASSKGLRMGYGYTF.

The chain has TRBV28 and TRBJ2-1; D is undetermined. Trimming stripped 8 bases from V and 10 bases from J, with 3 bases between. The CDR3 extends over 8 amino acids. Germline V CDR1 and CDR2: MDHEN, SYDVKM. CDR3 residues: CASGEQFF. In nucleotides, the CDR3 is TGTGCCAGCGGCGAGCAGTTCTTC.

With regard to this clone: One end of the junction varies from germline; a read error may be responsible. V gene TRBV7-7 combines with J gene TRBJ2-1, with a possible D match to TRBD1 (5 bases). CDR3 length equals 13 residues. The germline V gene has CDR1 SSHAT and CDR2 FNYEAQ (reference sequence). This chain's CDR3 is CASSSRQGNEQFF. Here the CDR3 DNA reads TGTGCTAGCAGCTCACGCCAGGGAAATGAGCAGTTCTTC.

The V call is TRBV7-8, the J call TRBJ2-7; weak D call: TRBD2 (7 bases). CDR1 SGHVS and CDR2 FQNEAQ come from the germline V gene. Trimming pared 6 bases from V and 6 bases from J, leaving 12 bases between. This CDR3 spans 12 amino acids. The CDR3 sequence is CASSRGAGEQYF. CDR3 DNA sequence: TGTGCCAGCAGTCGGGGGGCAGGCGAGCAGTACTTC.

The V call is TRBV7-3, the J call TRBJ2-1; D ambiguous. Germline assignment: CDR1 SGHTA and CDR2 FQGTGA. CDR3 length: 14 residues. V was pared by 1 base and J by 4 bases, with 8 bases between. CDR3 sequence reads: CASSLNPLYNEQFF. CDR3 nucleotides: TGTGCCAGCAGCTTAAATCCGCTATACAATGAGCAGTTCTTC.